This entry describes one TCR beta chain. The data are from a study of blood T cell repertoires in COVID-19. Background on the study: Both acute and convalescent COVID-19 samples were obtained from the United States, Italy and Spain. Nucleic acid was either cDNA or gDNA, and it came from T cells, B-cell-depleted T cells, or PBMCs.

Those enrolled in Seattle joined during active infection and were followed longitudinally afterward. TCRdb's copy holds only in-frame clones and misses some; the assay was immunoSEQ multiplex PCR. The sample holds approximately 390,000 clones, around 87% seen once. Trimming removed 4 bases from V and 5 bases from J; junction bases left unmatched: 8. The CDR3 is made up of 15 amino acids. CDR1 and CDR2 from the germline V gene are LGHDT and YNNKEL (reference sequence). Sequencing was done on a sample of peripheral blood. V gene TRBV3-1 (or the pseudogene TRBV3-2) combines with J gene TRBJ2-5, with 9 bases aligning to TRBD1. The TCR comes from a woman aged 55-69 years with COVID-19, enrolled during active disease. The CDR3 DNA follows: TGTGCCAGCAGCCCGGGACAGGGAGGAATGGAGACCCAGTACTTC. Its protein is CASSPGQGGMETQYF.